The entry that follows covers one TCR beta chain sequence. Trimming removed 5 bases from V and 8 bases from J, with 13 bases in between. The CDR3 contains 13 residues. Germline-derived CDR1 and CDR2 are SGHTA and FQGNSA. This specimen comes from a study of T cell responses to AZD1222 COVID-19 vaccine. Clones were read by immunoSEQ multiplex PCR, and TCRdb kept only the in-frame ones, dropping some. There are some 120,000 clones in the sample; approximately 85% occur only once, and roughly 7.4% lies in the top ten. This sequence originates from an adult in good health. This chain links TRBV7-2 with TRBJ2-1; D is unclear. This material consisted of peripheral blood, taken on day 0 of AZD1222 vaccination. The CDR3 DNA sequence: TGTGCCAGCAGCCCCCCGGTGACGGATGAGCAGTTCTTC. It yields the protein CASSPPVTDEQFF.